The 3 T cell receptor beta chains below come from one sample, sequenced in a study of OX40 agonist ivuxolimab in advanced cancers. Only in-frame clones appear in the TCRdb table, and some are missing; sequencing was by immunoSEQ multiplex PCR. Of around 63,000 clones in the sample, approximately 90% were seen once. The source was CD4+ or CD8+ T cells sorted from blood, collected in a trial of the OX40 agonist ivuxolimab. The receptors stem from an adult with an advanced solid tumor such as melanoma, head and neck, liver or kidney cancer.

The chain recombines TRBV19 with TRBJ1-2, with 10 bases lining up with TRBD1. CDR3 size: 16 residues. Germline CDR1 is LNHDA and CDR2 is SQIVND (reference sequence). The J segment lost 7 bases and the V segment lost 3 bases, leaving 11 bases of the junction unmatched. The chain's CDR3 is CASSISGGQGEVGYTF. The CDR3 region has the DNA TGTGCCAGTAGTATCTCGGGCGGACAGGGGGAAGTTGGCTACACCTTC.

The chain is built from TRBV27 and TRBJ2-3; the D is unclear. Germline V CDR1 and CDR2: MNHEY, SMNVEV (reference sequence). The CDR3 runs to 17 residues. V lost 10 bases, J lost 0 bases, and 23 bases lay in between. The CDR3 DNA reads TGTGCCATCCGACCAACGGCAGAAAGTGCTAGCACAGATACGCAGTATTTT. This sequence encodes CAIRPTAESASTDTQYF.

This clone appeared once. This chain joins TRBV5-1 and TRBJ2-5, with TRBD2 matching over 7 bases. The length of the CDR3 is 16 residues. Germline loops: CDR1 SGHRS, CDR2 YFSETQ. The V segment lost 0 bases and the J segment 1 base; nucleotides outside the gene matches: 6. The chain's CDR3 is CASSLALWEGQETQYF. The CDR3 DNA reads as TGCGCCAGCAGCTTGGCCTTGTGGGAGGGCCAAGAGACCCAGTACTTC.